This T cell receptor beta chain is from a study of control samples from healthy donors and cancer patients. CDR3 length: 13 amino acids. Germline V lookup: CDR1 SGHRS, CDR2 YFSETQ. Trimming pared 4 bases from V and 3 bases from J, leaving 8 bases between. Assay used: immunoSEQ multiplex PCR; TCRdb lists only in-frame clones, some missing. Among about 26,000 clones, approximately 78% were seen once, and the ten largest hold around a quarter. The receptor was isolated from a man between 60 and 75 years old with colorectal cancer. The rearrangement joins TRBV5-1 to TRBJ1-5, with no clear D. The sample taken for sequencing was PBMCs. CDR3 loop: CASSEGSNQPQHF. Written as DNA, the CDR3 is TGCGCCAGCAGCGAGGGTTCCAATCAGCCCCAGCATTTT. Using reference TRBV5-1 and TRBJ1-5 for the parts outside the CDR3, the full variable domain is KAGVTQTPRYLIKTRGQQVTLSCSPISGHRSVSWYQQTPGQGLQFLFEYFSETQRNKGNFPGRFSGRQFSNSRSEMNVSTLELGDSALYLCASSEGSNQPQHFGDGTRLSIL.